These T cell receptor beta chains were read from a single sample in a study of naive and memory T cell subsets. Using its own MiXCR run on the UMI-ligation and nested PCR reads, TCRdb lists one record per CDR3 protein. Of approximately 80,000 distinct CDR3 sequences listed, about 10% are singletons. Sequencing input: naive CD8+ T cells from blood. All receptors come from a human donor in good health. Each CDR3 is given with its conserved first and last residue. The order of the fields is clone size, D gene, J gene, V gene, CDR3 DNA, CDR3 protein. The D gene is left open where the match is weak. Size tells how often a clone was seen (once, few, many) or the class of an expanded clone, and some rows leave it out.

clone_size: many
d_call: -
j_call: TRBJ2-3
v_call: TRBV29-1
cdr3_nt: TGCAGCGTTGAGGAGGGGGTTCTAGCGGACACAGATACGCAGTATTTT
cdr3_aa: CSVEEGVLADTDTQYF

clone_size: -
d_call: TRBD1
j_call: TRBJ1-2
v_call: TRBV12-3/TRBV12-4
cdr3_nt: TGTGCCAGCAGTTTCGAGACAGGGGGTAACTATGGCTACACCTTC
cdr3_aa: CASSFETGGNYGYTF

clone_size: -
d_call: -
j_call: TRBJ1-5
v_call: TRBV6-2/TRBV6-3
cdr3_nt: TGTGCCAGCAGTTACAGGGGCCAGCTGAATCAGCCCCAGCATTTT
cdr3_aa: CASSYRGQLNQPQHF

clone_size: few
d_call: TRBD1
j_call: TRBJ1-1
v_call: TRBV20-1
cdr3_nt: TGCAGTGCTTGGGACAGGGGCTTGACTGAAGCTTTCTTT
cdr3_aa: CSAWDRGLTEAFF

clone_size: many
d_call: -
j_call: TRBJ2-2
v_call: TRBV29-1
cdr3_nt: TGCAGCGGTCAGGGGAACACCGGGGAGCTGTTTTTT
cdr3_aa: CSGQGNTGELFF

clone_size: -
d_call: TRBD2
j_call: TRBJ2-1
v_call: TRBV5-1
cdr3_nt: TGCGCCAGCAGCTTGGCCACTAGCGGGAGGCGGGATGAGCAGTTCTTC
cdr3_aa: CASSLATSGRRDEQFF

clone_size: -
d_call: TRBD1
j_call: TRBJ1-6
v_call: TRBV4-3
cdr3_nt: TGCGCCAGCAGCCTAGGGACAGGGGCCCGCTCCTATAATTCACCCCTCCACTTT
cdr3_aa: CASSLGTGARSYNSPLHF

clone_size: -
d_call: -
j_call: TRBJ1-2
v_call: TRBV9
cdr3_nt: TGTGCCAGCAGCGCAGATGGATGGGGGCCCTTTGGCTACACCTTC
cdr3_aa: CASSADGWGPFGYTF

clone_size: many
d_call: -
j_call: TRBJ1-1
v_call: TRBV6-5
cdr3_nt: TGTGCCAGCAGTTACTCGTCACGGGTGAACACTGAAGCTTTCTTT
cdr3_aa: CASSYSSRVNTEAFF

clone_size: -
d_call: -
j_call: TRBJ2-1
v_call: TRBV20-1
cdr3_nt: TGCAGTGCTAGAGAGGTGGACGAGCAGTTCTTC
cdr3_aa: CSAREVDEQFF

clone_size: -
d_call: -
j_call: TRBJ2-7
v_call: TRBV29-1
cdr3_nt: TGCAGCGTTGAAAGGTTGGGGAAATACGAGCAGTACTTC
cdr3_aa: CSVERLGKYEQYF

clone_size: many
d_call: -
j_call: TRBJ2-7
v_call: TRBV13
cdr3_nt: TGTGCCAGCAGCTTAGCGGGTGCCTCCTACGAGCAGTACTTC
cdr3_aa: CASSLAGASYEQYF

clone_size: many
d_call: TRBD1
j_call: TRBJ1-5
v_call: TRBV6-1
cdr3_nt: TGTGCCACCACCCCCTGGGACAGGGGCAATCAGCCCCAGCATTTT
cdr3_aa: CATTPWDRGNQPQHF

clone_size: few
d_call: -
j_call: TRBJ2-3
v_call: TRBV7-6
cdr3_nt: TGTGCCAGCAGCTTATCTTTCGGGGGTACAGATACGCAGTATTTT
cdr3_aa: CASSLSFGGTDTQYF

clone_size: -
d_call: -
j_call: TRBJ1-3
v_call: TRBV13
cdr3_nt: TGTGCCAGCAGCTTAACAGCGAGCTCTGGAAACACCATATATTTT
cdr3_aa: CASSLTASSGNTIYF

clone_size: -
d_call: -
j_call: TRBJ1-1
v_call: TRBV9
cdr3_nt: TGTGCCAGCAGCAGAATCACTGAAGCTTTCTTT
cdr3_aa: CASSRITEAFF

clone_size: -
d_call: TRBD2
j_call: TRBJ2-1
v_call: TRBV6-6
cdr3_nt: TGTGCCAGCAGCGACGGAAGCGGGAGGATCAATGAGCAGTTCTTC
cdr3_aa: CASSDGSGRINEQFF

clone_size: -
d_call: TRBD1
j_call: TRBJ2-1
v_call: TRBV7-9
cdr3_nt: TGTGCCAGCAGCCCCCCAGGAGACAGGGAATCGCAGTTCTTC
cdr3_aa: CASSPPGDRESQFF

clone_size: -
d_call: -
j_call: TRBJ2-3
v_call: TRBV7-9
cdr3_nt: TGTGCCAGCAGCTTAATCTCAGGGCCCCGAGGCACAGATACGCAGTATTTT
cdr3_aa: CASSLISGPRGTDTQYF